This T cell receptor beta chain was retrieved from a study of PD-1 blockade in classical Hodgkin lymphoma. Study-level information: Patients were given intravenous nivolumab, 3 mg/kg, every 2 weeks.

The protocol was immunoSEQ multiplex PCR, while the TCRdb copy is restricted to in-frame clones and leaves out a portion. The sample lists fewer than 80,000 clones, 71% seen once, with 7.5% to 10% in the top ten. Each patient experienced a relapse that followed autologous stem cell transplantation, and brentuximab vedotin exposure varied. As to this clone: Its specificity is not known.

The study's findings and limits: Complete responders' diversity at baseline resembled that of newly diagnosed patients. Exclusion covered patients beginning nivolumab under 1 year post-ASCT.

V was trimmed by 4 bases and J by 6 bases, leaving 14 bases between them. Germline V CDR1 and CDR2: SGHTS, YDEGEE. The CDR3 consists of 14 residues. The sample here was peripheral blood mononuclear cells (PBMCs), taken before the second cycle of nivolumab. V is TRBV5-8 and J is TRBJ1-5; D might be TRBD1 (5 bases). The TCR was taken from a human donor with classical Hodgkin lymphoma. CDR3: CASSLWGDGQPQHF. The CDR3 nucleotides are TGTGCCAGCAGCCTGTGGGGGGATGGTCAGCCCCAGCATTTT.